This entry describes one T cell receptor beta chain. Repertoires were generated with immunoSEQ multiplex PCR, while TCRdb's copy carries only in-frame clones and drops some. Here the sample spans approximately 140,000 clones, about 86% being singletons. The validation cohort, a group of over a hundred subjects, included the donors and was separate from the roughly 620-subject first cohort. This sample is part of a study of cytomegalovirus exposure and HLA in healthy donors. Germline CDR1 reads SGHRS; CDR2 reads YFSETQ. This CDR3 contains 15 residues. The trim removed 1 base at V and 4 bases at J, leaving 7 bases unmatched.

The V call is TRBV5-1, the J call TRBJ2-7; 8 bases are a match to TRBD2. The sequence came from a man aged 18 to 35 in good health and CMV-seronegative. The sequenced sample consisted of PBMCs. This CDR3 is CASSLFGTSAYEQYF. CDR3 nucleotide sequence: TGCGCCAGCAGCTTGTTCGGGACTAGTGCTTACGAGCAGTACTTC.